Here is one T cell receptor (beta chain) with its context. Its antigen target is currently unknown. Base qualities are missing; no much larger clone stands one base away. V is reduced by 4 bases and J by 2 bases, leaving a spacing of 12 bases between them. The germline V gene gives CDR1 as SGHTA and CDR2 as FQGNSA. CDR3 length: 14 amino acids, cysteine to phenylalanine. Only the CDR3 region is kept as DNA, spanning 42 bases read in frame from base 1. The library was produced with the immunoSEQ multiplex PCR assay. The TCRbeta CDR3 region and adjacent sequences were amplified and sequenced from pancreatic genomic DNA. In the authors' own workflow: Repertoire diversity was assessed as a mean normalized Shannon-Wiener index, together with productive clonality and counts of productive rearrangements. Control and chronic pancreatitis repertoire metrics were compared with the nonparametric Mann-Whitney U test. CDR3beta sequences with identical amino acid composition and length across subjects were defined as shared clonotypes. This immuneACCESS table, as held by TCRdb, lists in-frame sequences with V and J called but not all clones. Of the missing ones, under half trace to an unresolved V gene in checked studies; the others have no known cause. The V and J calls and clone size were taken over from that table, and D and trimming were inferred from the DNA. This sample comprises 11,000 to 15,000 clones, more than 60% of them detected only once. The biggest ten clones account for 12% to 15% of the sample.

The data stem from a study of immune characteristics of hereditary and idiopathic chronic pancreatitis. About the investigation overall: Local pancreatic immune cells and TCRbeta repertoires were profiled in hereditary and idiopathic chronic pancreatitis and were compared with control organ donor pancreases. In total, 4 or 5 control pancreases, about 7 hereditary chronic pancreatitis pancreases and about six idiopathic chronic pancreatitis pancreases underwent TCRbeta sequencing. The gDNA-based approach was selected because minimal in vitro experimental manipulation of pancreas-infiltrating T cells was involved.

Study-wide conclusions, independent of this receptor: Chronic pancreatitis caused by alcohol use was not included in the study. Patient tissue was available only at the time of TPIAT, so disease duration differences may have influenced immune findings. Both chronic pancreatitis groups showed significantly increased TCRbeta repertoire diversity and reduced clonality versus controls. Numbers of productive TCR rearrangements correlated positively with disease severity scores among more than 10 chronic pancreatitis patients. Hereditary and idiopathic chronic pancreatitis differed in Vbeta-Jbeta gene family usage, including TRBV10, TRBV19, TRBV23 and TRBV5.

Pancreas tissue with chronic pancreatitis was obtained from patients having total pancreatectomy with islet autotransplantation (TPIAT). No known history of diabetes was present in the included chronic pancreatitis patients. For TCRbeta sequencing, genomic DNA was extracted directly from bulk pancreas tissue, without T cell sorting. Pancreas tissues were collected consecutively from patients and organ donors at two US centers. The rearranged segments are TRBV7-2 and TRBJ2-7; no confident D gene assignment can be made. The sample taken for sequencing was pancreas tissue with hereditary chronic pancreatitis. This sequence was found in a human donor with chronic pancreatitis. The DNA is TGTGCCAGCAGCTCGTATTTGAGCGCCTACGAGCAGTACTTC. It is translated as CASSSYLSAYEQYF. With the rest looked up from the reference TRBV7-2 and TRBJ2-7 genes rather than sequenced, the full variable domain is GAGVSQSPSNKVTEKGKDVELRCDPISGHTALYWYRQSLGQGLEFLIYFQGNSAPDKSGLPSDRFSAERTGGSVSTLTIQRTQQEDSAVYLCASSSYLSAYEQYFGPGTRLTVT.